This TCR beta chain originates from a study of response to subunit inactivated influenza vaccine. In TCRdb, the RT-PCR reads were re-called with MiXCR into one record per CDR3 protein. The sample contains approximately 160,000 distinct CDR3 sequences, about 10% of which appear only once. Only a few counts were recorded for this clonotype. This TCR came from a man between 50 and 75 years old who received an inactivated influenza vaccine. Sequences were derived from CD8+ T cells sorted from PBMCs, sampled roughly 24 months after vaccination.

CDR3 sequence: CASSLWVWREQYF. The DNA of the CDR3 is TGTGCCAGCAGTTTATGGGTTTGGCGCGAGCAGTACTTC. The chain uses TRBV12-3 or TRBV12-4 and TRBJ2-7; D unresolved. The CDR3 has 13 residues. V was cut by 2 bases and J by 6 bases, with 11 bases left in between.